The present T cell receptor (beta chain) was sequenced within a study of cytomegalovirus exposure and HLA in healthy donors. General study points: Cytomegalovirus-associated TCR beta chains were listed, numbering roughly 150. A later analysis reported that several of the most significant clusters appeared to be linked to common viral pathogens, among them Epstein-Barr virus. Most TCR sequences proved rare, with some public TCRs found in many donors.

CDR1 and CDR2 (germline): SGHDT, YYEEEE. J was trimmed by 1 base and V by 4 bases; bases with no gene match: 5. The CDR3 is made up of 16 amino acids. PCR was performed using 60 Vbeta and 13 Jbeta primers. Original analysis: Later reanalysis found around 74 million unique TCR beta chains, around 11 million of them shared. Sequenced by immunoSEQ multiplex PCR; TCRdb stores in-frame clones only, minus some. V and J calls and clone size are given by that table; D and trimming were obtained from the DNA. Here the sample spans roughly 100,000 clones, roughly three quarters being singletons. In regard to this clone: Its antigen is currently unknown.

This sequence was found in a woman aged 40 to 50 in good health and CMV-seronegative. The sequenced material came from PBMCs. The chain is built from TRBV5-6 and TRBJ2-7; 13 nucleotides match TRBD2. CDR3 nucleotides: TGTGCCAGCAGCCCCGGACTAGCGGGGGCTTCCTACGAGCAGTACTTC. It is translated as CASSPGLAGASYEQYF.